The sequence of this T cell receptor (beta chain) was determined in a study of blood T cell repertoires in COVID-19. Study summary: Samples of COVID-19 (acute and convalescent) were obtained from the United States, Italy and Spain. Sources were T cells, B-cell-depleted T cells, or PBMCs; the material itself was cDNA or gDNA.

V lost 8 bases, J lost 0 bases, and 14 bases lay in between. Germline V gene lookup returns CDR1 SGHTA and CDR2 FQGNSA. This CDR3 has 15 amino acids. In the authors' workflow: Amplification with reference gene primers provided the estimates of nucleated cell counts. The table came from immunoSEQ multiplex PCR; TCRdb's copy has only in-frame clones and leaves some out. That table is the source of V, J and clone size, and D and trimming were worked out from the DNA. This sample yields about 240,000 clones, of which roughly four fifths are seen a single time; approximately 9.4% belongs to the top ten. The chain recombines TRBV7-2 with TRBJ1-3; possible D gene TRBD1, 5 bases. Sequencing was performed on peripheral blood. The clonotype originates from a woman aged 80 or older with acute or convalescent COVID-19. The CDR3 loop reads CASGRDSSSGNTIYF. As DNA, the CDR3 is TGTGCCAGCGGCCGGGACTCGAGCTCTGGAAACACCATATATTTT.